What follows are 27 T cell receptor beta chains derived from one specimen sequenced in a study of esophageal squamous cell carcinoma under preoperative chemotherapy (dated by TCRdb to 2017 to 2018). The method was PCR. Sequencing was carried out with a HiSeq X Ten. TCRdb reanalyzed the raw reads on its own, using fastp at Q25 for trimming and MiXCR for clone calling, and kept in-frame beta chains. Every entry covers one CDR3 protein and lists the most common genes and DNA from its rows. The sample profile shows 1,500 or so distinct CDR3 sequences; just under 30% of them were found once. The ten largest clones take up roughly 25% of the sample. The time point label, read with the paper, signifies: after preoperative PTX-NDP chemotherapy. This sample was obtained from a patient given preoperative chemotherapy. The receptors derive from a human donor with esophageal squamous cell carcinoma. The donor label of this sample is uncertain.

By share of the sample, this clonotype is medium-sized (0.01 to 0.1%). The chain uses TRBV7-2 and TRBJ2-4, with D unclear. Germline assignment: CDR1 SGHTA and CDR2 FQGNSA. The ends were cut back, 4 bases at V and 7 bases at J, with 11 bases in the middle. The CDR3 sequence is 13 residues long. The DNA of the CDR3 is TGTGCCAGCAGCTCCAACGGATGGAACATTCAGTACTTC. Protein sequence: CASSSNGWNIQYF. Based on the CDR3 plus reference TRBV7-2 and TRBJ2-4, the full variable domain is GAGVSQSPSNKVTEKGKDVELRCDPISGHTALYWYRQSLGQGLEFLIYFQGNSAPDKSGLPSDRFSAERTGGSVSTLTIQRTQQEDSAVYLCASSSNGWNIQYFGAGTRLSVL.

This clonotype is medium-sized within its sample. V is TRBV7-8 and J is TRBJ2-1; D is undetermined. The last part of the DNA fits TRBJ2-7 better; the J call may be wrong. The germline V gene has CDR1 SGHVS and CDR2 FQNEAQ. The CDR3 contains 14 residues. CDR3 DNA: TGTGCCAGCAGCTTAGTAGCCCTAGGCTACGAGCAGTACTTC. Translation: CASSLVALGYEQYF.

This clonotype is large in the sample. J is TRBJ2-3 and V is TRBV6-1, with 9 bases that match TRBD2. Germline V gene data show CDR1 as MNHNS and CDR2 as SASEGT. CDR3 size: 16 residues. V lost 6 bases, J lost 5 bases, and 12 bases stayed unmatched. CDR3 in DNA: TGTGCCAGCAGCGCCCTGCGCGGGAGGGCTGGAGATACGCAGTATTTT. Its translation: CASSALRGRAGDTQYF.

This chain connects TRBV6-4 to TRBJ2-3, with TRBD1 identical over 11 bases. From germline, CDR1 is MRHNA and CDR2 SNTAGT. CDR3 size: 15 residues. After removal of 2 bases from V and 2 bases from J, the junction contained 0 bases not matched to a gene. The CDR3 DNA sequence: TGTGCCAGCAGTGACGGACAGGGGGCCACAGATACGCAGTATTTT. Amino acid sequence: CASSDGQGATDTQYF.

This clonotype was found a few times. The chain recombines TRBV6-5 with TRBJ1-3; unclear D gene. This CDR3 contains 14 residues. Germline V gene lookup returns CDR1 MNHEY and CDR2 SVGAGI. V shed 2 bases and J shed 3 bases, with 8 bases lying between them. CDR3 DNA: TGTGCCAGCAGTTACGAGGGCGGTGGAAACACCATATATTTT. Translating it yields CASSYEGGGNTIYF.

The rearrangement links TRBV6-1 to TRBJ2-3; 7 bases match TRBD2. The germline V gene encodes CDR1 MNHNS and CDR2 SASEGT. The V and J ends lost 7 bases and 11 bases, in that order; junction bases with no gene match: 15. The CDR3 has 14 residues. The CDR3 nucleotides are TGTGCCAGCAAGGGGTCGGGGGGTGATGGTAGGCAGTATTTT. Amino acid sequence: CASKGSGGDGRQYF.

By its share, this clonotype is medium-sized. The chain employs TRBV10-2 and TRBJ2-1, with a tentative D call TRBD2 (6 bases). The germline V and J ends were trimmed by 5 bases and 6 bases, with 17 bases remaining between them. This CDR3 spans 15 amino acids. Germline V CDR1 and CDR2: WSHSY, SAAADI. CDR3 region: CASSRTGRRVNEQFF. Here the CDR3 DNA reads TGCGCCAGCAGTCGGACGGGGAGGAGGGTCAATGAGCAGTTCTTC.

The chain is built from TRBV9 and TRBJ2-3; 10 bases are shared with TRBD2. The CDR3 covers 15 residues. V trimming: 2 bases; J trimming: 2 bases; junction bases outside the gene matches: 2. CDR1 SGDLS and CDR2 YYNGEE come from the germline V gene. The CDR3 nucleotides are TGTGCCAGCAGCGTGACTAGCGGGCCCACAGATACGCAGTATTTT. Protein sequence: CASSVTSGPTDTQYF.

In its sample, this clonotype ranks as large. The gene calls are TRBV6-5 and TRBJ2-1, with D uncertain. The CDR3 is 13 residues long. From germline, CDR1 is MNHEY and CDR2 SVGAGI. Between the trimmed V and J ends, which lost 8 bases and 6 bases, there was a span of 14 bases. The CDR3: CASERFEPNEQFF. The DNA for the CDR3 is TGTGCCAGCGAGCGATTTGAGCCCAATGAGCAGTTCTTC.

The V and J genes are TRBV20-1 and TRBJ2-5, with 9 bases identical to TRBD2. Germline lookup yields CDR1 DFQATT and CDR2 SNEGSKA (reference sequence). CDR3 length equals 15 residues. Trimming removed 6 bases from V and 2 bases from J; junction bases left unmatched: 10. The CDR3 DNA is TGCAGTGCAACGGCACTAGCGGGTTCTCAAGAGACCCAGTACTTC. It specifies CSATALAGSQETQYF.

This clonotype was counted a few times. As DNA, the CDR3 is TGTGCCAGCAGCTTGGGGTGGCGGACTGAAGCTTTCTTT. Protein product: CASSLGWRTEAFF. This rearrangement joins TRBV11-2 to TRBJ1-1, with D unresolved. Germline values: CDR1 SGHAT, CDR2 FQNNGV. This CDR3 contains 13 residues. With 3 bases removed from V and 5 bases from J, the gap between germline ends came to 10 bases.

This clonotype came up once. The chain carries TRBV20-1 and TRBJ2-2, with a possible D match to TRBD2 (5 bases). V lost 3 bases and J lost 3, with 5 bases in between. Germline V lookup: CDR1 DFQATT, CDR2 SNEGSKA (reference sequence). The CDR3 has 12 amino acids. The CDR3 nucleotides are TGCAGTGCTAGGCGGGACACCGGGGAGCTGTTTTTT. Translated: CSARRDTGELFF.

By share, this clonotype counts as medium-sized. V usage is TRBV6-1 and J usage is TRBJ1-2; D is possibly TRBD1 (6 bases). Germline V gene data show CDR1 as MNHNS and CDR2 as SASEGT. V lost 1 base and J lost 4, with 10 bases in between. CDR3 length: 14 residues. The DNA of the CDR3 is TGTGCCAGCAGTGAAGGGATCAGGGGCTATGGCTACACCTTC. Residues: CASSEGIRGYGYTF.

In the case of this clonotype: Possible read error: a much larger clone is one base away. This chain joins TRBV7-6 and TRBJ2-1; D may be TRBD1 (6 bases). The ends were cut back, 4 bases at V and 13 bases at J, with 23 bases in the middle. Looked up from germline, CDR1 is SGHVS and CDR2 is FNYEAQ. The CDR3 loop spans 15 amino acids. This CDR3 reads CASSSTGQPLGTQFF. As DNA, the CDR3 is TGTGCCAGCAGCTCGACAGGACAGCCGCTAGGGACCCAGTTCTTC.

This clonotype is medium-sized by share. V usage is TRBV6-1 and J usage is TRBJ2-5; TRBD1 aligns across 7 bases. The J call may not be correct, given that the DNA end is closer to TRBJ2-7. The CDR3 has 14 amino acids. Germline CDR1 is MNHNS and CDR2 is SASEGT. The CDR3 DNA is TGTGCCAGCGCCATTGGACAGGCGTACTACGAGCAGTACTTC. This gives the protein CASAIGQAYYEQYF.

The chain joins TRBV6-1 to TRBJ1-5, with TRBD1 matching over 7 bases. The CDR3 is made up of 15 amino acids. After removal of 1 base from V and 3 bases from J, the junction contained 3 bases not matched to a gene. Germline CDR1 reads MNHNS; CDR2 reads SASEGT. CDR3: CASSEGGGLNQPQHF. CDR3 DNA sequence: TGTGCCAGCAGTGAAGGAGGGGGCCTCAATCAGCCCCAGCATTTT.

The rearrangement links TRBV5-4 to TRBJ2-7; D possibly matches TRBD1 or TRBD2 (5 bases each). CDR1 SGHNT and CDR2 YYREEE come from the germline V gene (reference sequence). V shed 3 bases and J shed 4 bases, with 14 bases lying between them. The CDR3 sequence is 14 residues long. The DNA for the CDR3 is TGTGCCAGCAGCTCGGGGACCAGGCAATACGAGCAGTACTTC. It codes for CASSSGTRQYEQYF.

This clonotype showed up just a few times. V and J are TRBV11-3 and TRBJ2-7; D unresolved. Deletions cut 2 bases from V and 3 bases from J, with 11 bases between. Germline V CDR1 and CDR2: SGHNT, YENEEA. The CDR3 is 14 residues long. CDR3 protein: CASSLKAVYYEQYF. CDR3 DNA sequence: TGTGCCAGCAGCTTAAAGGCGGTCTACTACGAGCAGTACTTC. The entire variable domain, with the rest obtained from reference TRBV11-3 and TRBJ2-7, is as follows: EAGVVQSPRYKIIEKKQPVAFWCNPISGHNTLYWYLQNLGQGPELLIRYENEEAVDDSQLPKDRFSAERLKGVDSTLKIQPAELGDSAVYLCASSLKAVYYEQYFGPGTRLTVT.

The chain carries TRBV10-3 and TRBJ2-3; D might be TRBD1 or TRBD2, each matching 5 bases. The germline V gene encodes CDR1 ENHRY and CDR2 SYGVKD. V was clipped by 2 bases and J by 4 bases, with 10 bases between them. CDR3 size: 14 residues. The CDR3 reads CAISERGVADTQYF. In nucleotides, the CDR3 is TGTGCCATCAGTGAGAGAGGGGTGGCAGATACGCAGTATTTT.

The chain joins TRBV7-2 to TRBJ2-1, with D perhaps matching TRBD1 (6 bases). Near its end, the DNA agrees better with TRBJ2-7, so the J call may be wrong. The CDR3 spans 12 residues. Germline V lookup: CDR1 SGHTA, CDR2 FQGNSA. The CDR3 protein is CASSLTGYEQYF. DNA of the CDR3: TGTGCCAGCAGCTTGACAGGTTACGAGCAGTACTTC.

This clonotype ranks as large (0.1 to 1%). V usage is TRBV6-1 and J usage is TRBJ2-2; D not certain. CDR1 is MNHNS, CDR2 SASEGT, per germline. V gave up 7 bases and J gave up 2 bases, with 5 bases separating them. The CDR3 length is 12 residues. The CDR3: CASNFNTGELFF. In DNA, the CDR3 is TGTGCCAGCAACTTTAACACCGGGGAGCTGTTTTTT.

J is TRBJ2-4 and V is TRBV6-2 or TRBV6-3; TRBD1 or TRBD2 may be the D gene (6 bases each). Germline V gene lookup returns CDR1 MNHEY and CDR2 SVGEGT. The CDR3 has 15 residues. V lost 6 bases and J lost 9, with 21 bases in between. In nucleotides, the CDR3 is TGTGCCAGCAGAACCCTAGGGGGAGGAGAAAGCATTCAGTACTTC. Amino acids: CASRTLGGGESIQYF.

With respect to this clonotype: A much larger clone lies a single base off, so this may be a read error. The chain uses TRBV6-1 and TRBJ1-3; tentatively, D is TRBD1 (6 bases). CDR3 size: 14 residues. V was trimmed by 6 bases and J by 1 base, leaving 10 bases between them. Germline V gene sequence: CDR1 MNHNS, CDR2 SASEGT. CDR3: CASRTGMSGNTIYF. In DNA, the CDR3 is TGTGCCAGCAGAACAGGGATGTCTGGAAACACCATATATTTT.

This clonotype ranks as medium-sized. V gene TRBV6-5 combines with J gene TRBJ2-1; D is uncertain. The CDR3 totals 11 residues. The germline CDR1 and CDR2 sequences are MNHEY and SVGAGI. Deletions cut 6 bases from V and 15 bases from J, with 15 bases between. The CDR3 protein is CASRLQFGVFF. CDR3 DNA: TGTGCCAGCAGGCTACAGTTCGGTGTGTTCTTC.

This clonotype appeared a few times. The V gene is TRBV11-3, the J gene TRBJ2-2; tentative D call: TRBD1 (5 bases). This CDR3 comprises 12 residues. Per germline, CDR1 SGHNT and CDR2 YENEEA. V was pared by 5 bases and J by 7 bases, with 8 bases between. The CDR3 region has the DNA TGTGCCAGCAGCCCTAGGGGCGGGGAGCTGTTTTTT. Protein sequence: CASSPRGGELFF.

This clonotype is termed medium-sized (0.01 to 0.1%). This chain joins TRBV10-2 and TRBJ2-3; D remains ambiguous. Trimming removed 3 bases at V and 1 base at J, with 5 bases between. Per germline, CDR1 WSHSY and CDR2 SAAADI. The CDR3 covers 13 residues. As DNA, the CDR3 is TGCGCCAGCAGTGACATCGGCACAGATACGCAGTATTTT. Protein product: CASSDIGTDTQYF.

This clonotype came up a few times. V and J are TRBV6-2 or TRBV6-3 and TRBJ1-1; D uncertain. Between the trimmed V and J ends, which lost 6 bases and 1 base, there was a span of 9 bases. CDR3 length: 13 residues. The germline CDR1 and CDR2 sequences are MNHEY and SVGEGT. CDR3 coding DNA: TGTGCCAGCAGCAACCGGGAGAACACTGAAGCTTTCTTT. This sequence encodes CASSNRENTEAFF.